Each of the 32 T cell receptor beta chains below was sequenced from the same sample in a study of cytomegalovirus exposure and HLA in healthy donors. The PCR employed 60 Vbeta primers together with 13 Jbeta primers. The repertoire was sequenced with immunoSEQ multiplex PCR; TCRdb's copy has only in-frame clones and lacks some. The repertoire has tens of thousands of clones, 65% to 75% of them found once; the top ten carry less than 9%. Sequenced: PBMCs. Receptors were obtained from a man in his forties or fifties in good health and CMV-seropositive.

This chain uses TRBV9 with TRBJ1-1; D gene ambiguous. The CDR3 extends over 13 amino acids. Looked up from germline, CDR1 is SGDLS and CDR2 is YYNGEE. Trimming stripped 0 bases from V and 4 bases from J, with 7 bases between. CDR3 in amino acids: CASSVGGITEAFF. CDR3 sequence (DNA): TGTGCCAGCAGCGTAGGCGGTATCACTGAAGCTTTCTTT.

This clone has more than one count but fewer than ten. The rearrangement joins TRBV19 to TRBJ1-1; D possibly corresponds to TRBD1 (5 bases). The length of the CDR3 is 14 residues. The V end was cut by 6 bases, the J end by 6 bases, with 17 bases between. Germline V gene data show CDR1 as LNHDA and CDR2 as SQIVND (reference sequence). Here the CDR3 DNA reads TGTGCCAGTAGCCAAACCACCGGGACTGCTGAAGCTTTCTTT. It translates to CASSQTTGTAEAFF.

In its sample, this clone was seen once. V usage is TRBV7-2 and J usage is TRBJ2-7, with D possibly TRBD2 on 5 matching bases. CDR1 is SGHTA and CDR2 is FQGNSA in the germline V gene. Trimming shortened V by 5 bases and J by 6 bases, and 17 bases separated the two germline ends. CDR3 size: 14 residues. The CDR3 bases are TGTGCCAGCAGCACCGACGAATACGGGATCGAGCAGTACTTC. Encoded protein: CASSTDEYGIEQYF.

This clone was found once. The chain employs TRBV7-9 and TRBJ1-1, with a tentative D call TRBD1 (6 bases). CDR1 is SEHNR, CDR2 FQNEAQ, per germline (reference sequence). The CDR3 length is 13 residues. Trimming pared 4 bases from V and 6 bases from J, leaving 12 bases between. CDR3 sequence (DNA): TGTGCCAGCAGCTGGGCAGGGGCATCTGAAGCTTTCTTT. Protein: CASSWAGASEAFF.

The rearrangement links TRBV6-6 to TRBJ2-3; 9 bases fit TRBD1. The CDR3 spans 16 residues. The junction had 7 bases not matched to a gene; V was cut back by 5 bases and J by 1 base. Germline CDR1 reads MNHNY; CDR2 reads SVGAGI (reference sequence). The CDR3 sequence is CASSLNTGGRTDTQYF. In nucleotides, the CDR3 is TGTGCCAGCAGTCTGAATACAGGGGGCCGCACAGATACGCAGTATTTT.

CDR3 nucleotide sequence: TGTGCCAGCAGCGTTACCGGGACAGGAGATACGCAGTATTTT. Residues: CASSVTGTGDTQYF. This chain links TRBV9 with TRBJ2-3; TRBD1 agrees at 8 bases. The CDR3 is 14 residues long. V lost 2 bases, J lost 5 bases, and 4 bases stayed unmatched. Germline CDR1 reads SGDLS; CDR2 reads YYNGEE.

The V call is TRBV7-6, the J call TRBJ1-6; D is ambiguous. In germline, CDR1 is SGHVS, CDR2 FNYEAQ. This CDR3 region has 13 residues. Deletions cut 1 base from V and 6 bases from J, with 4 bases between. The CDR3 DNA is TGTGCCAGCAGCTTAGGGGCTAATTCACCCCTCCACTTT. This sequence encodes CASSLGANSPLHF. The whole variable domain, remainder taken from reference TRBV7-6 and TRBJ1-6, is GAGVSQSPRYKVTKRGQDVALRCDPISGHVSLYWYRQALGQGPEFLTYFNYEAQQDKSGLPNDRFSAERPEGSISTLTIQRTEQRDSAMYRCASSLGANSPLHFGNGTRLTVT.

The chain carries TRBV5-4 and TRBJ1-2; D perhaps matches TRBD1 (6 bases). CDR1 is SGHNT and CDR2 is YYREEE in the germline V gene (reference sequence). CDR3 length equals 15 residues. V shed 5 bases and J shed 3 bases, with 17 bases lying between them. The CDR3 DNA reads as TGTGCCAGCAGTCGAGGACAGCGCCTCGACTATGGCTACACCTTC. Amino acid sequence: CASSRGQRLDYGYTF.

This chain uses TRBV5-4 with TRBJ1-1; a weak D match, TRBD1 (6 bases). The length of the CDR3 is 15 residues. CDR1 and CDR2 (germline): SGHNT, YYREEE (reference sequence). V was pared by 4 bases and J by 3 bases, with 16 bases between. CDR3: CASSLGQLPHTEAFF. In DNA, the CDR3 is TGTGCCAGCAGCCTGGGACAACTCCCCCACACTGAAGCTTTCTTT.

This clone was seen only a few times. The chain couples TRBV6-5 to TRBJ2-7; D is unclear. V lost 0 bases and J 3 bases, leaving 12 bases between the germline ends. The CDR3 loop spans 15 amino acids. Germline values: CDR1 MNHEY, CDR2 SVGAGI. CDR3 DNA sequence: TGTGCCAGCAGTTACTCAGCAGACATTAACTACGAGCAGTACTTC. It encodes CASSYSADINYEQYF.

This rearrangement joins TRBV6-5 to TRBJ2-1, with 9 bases identical to TRBD1. Losses at the gene ends were 5 bases for V and 5 bases for J; bases not matched to a gene: 7. CDR1 MNHEY and CDR2 SVGAGI come from the germline V gene. The CDR3 loop spans 15 amino acids. The CDR3 region is CASSHRDRANNEQFF. The CDR3 nucleotides read TGTGCCAGCAGTCACCGGGACAGGGCCAACAATGAGCAGTTCTTC.

This clone has just one count. The chain has TRBV6-5 and TRBJ1-3; TRBD1 might be the D (5 bases). In germline, CDR1 is MNHEY, CDR2 SVGAGI. V lost 6 bases and J 4 bases, leaving 10 bases between the germline ends. The CDR3 extends over 13 amino acids. The CDR3 DNA reads TGTGCCAGCAGAGCAGGGCTCGGAAACACCATATATTTT. This encodes CASRAGLGNTIYF.

The chain is built from TRBV6-1 and TRBJ2-5, with TRBD2 matching over 10 bases. The V gene's germline CDR1 is MNHNS and CDR2 SASEGT. The CDR3 runs to 16 residues. The V segment lost 1 base and the J segment 4 bases; nucleotides outside the gene matches: 6. CDR3 sequence: CASSEGASGRRETQYF. DNA for the CDR3: TGTGCCAGCAGTGAAGGGGCTAGCGGGAGACGAGAGACCCAGTACTTC.

V is TRBV7-2 and J is TRBJ1-4; a possible D gene is TRBD1 (6 bases). The CDR3 length is 14 residues. Trimming cost V 5 bases and J 3 bases, with 10 bases left between them. Germline V gives CDR1 SGHTA, CDR2 FQGNSA. CDR3 nucleotides: TGTGCCAGCAGCATACAGGGTCCTAATGAAAAACTGTTTTTT. This gives the protein CASSIQGPNEKLFF.

The chain uses TRBV5-4 and TRBJ2-3; 7 nucleotides line up with TRBD1. CDR3 length equals 12 residues. Looked up from germline, CDR1 is SGHNT and CDR2 is YYREEE (reference sequence). V was clipped by 0 bases and J by 10 bases; unmatched bases: 2. CDR3 in DNA: TGTGCCAGCAGCTTGGGACAGGGTCCGCAGTATTTT. Amino acids: CASSLGQGPQYF.

This clone has only a few counts. The V call is TRBV5-8, the J call TRBJ2-5; 7 bases agree with TRBD1. The germline CDR1 and CDR2 sequences are SGHTS and YDEGEE. This CDR3 spans 14 amino acids. Losses at the gene ends were 4 bases for V and 2 bases for J; bases not matched to a gene: 5. The CDR3 DNA reads TGTGCCAGCAGCCCGGGACAGTGGCAAGAGACCCAGTACTTC. Amino acids: CASSPGQWQETQYF.

V gene TRBV5-4 combines with J gene TRBJ1-1, with 8 bases matching TRBD1. V was clipped by 2 bases and J by 4 bases; unmatched bases: 4. The germline CDR1 and CDR2 sequences are SGHNT and YYREEE (reference sequence). CDR3 size: 14 residues. The CDR3 DNA reads TGTGCCAGCAGCTTAACAGGGGGTCTCACTGAAGCTTTCTTT. It is translated as CASSLTGGLTEAFF.

The gene calls are TRBV5-6 and TRBJ2-4; the match to TRBD1 covers 7 bases. V trimming: 5 bases; J trimming: 0 bases; junction bases outside the gene matches: 5. CDR1 SGHDT and CDR2 YYEEEE come from the germline V gene. This CDR3 comprises 15 residues. CDR3 protein: CASSFTGEAKNIQYF. As DNA, the CDR3 is TGTGCCAGCAGTTTCACAGGGGAAGCCAAAAACATTCAGTACTTC. The full variable domain, rest sourced from reference TRBV5-6 and TRBJ2-4, is DAGVTQSPTHLIKTRGQQVTLRCSPKSGHDTVSWYQQALGQGPQFIFQYYEEEERQRGNFPDRFSGHQFPNYSSELNVNALLLGDSALYLCASSFTGEAKNIQYFGAGTRLSVL.

The genes are TRBV19 and TRBJ2-7; TRBD1 aligns across 9 bases. The CDR3 totals 17 residues. Germline CDR1 and CDR2: LNHDA and SQIVND (reference sequence). V was pared by 6 bases and J by 5 bases, with 17 bases of the junction left unmatched. The CDR3, as DNA: TGTGCCAGTAGCATGGTGGTGACCGGGACAGGGAGGAACGAGCAGTACTTC. Protein sequence: CASSMVVTGTGRNEQYF.

This chain connects TRBV5-1 to TRBJ1-1; D gene ambiguous. Looked up from germline, CDR1 is SGHRS and CDR2 is YFSETQ. The CDR3 is 13 residues long. Between the trimmed V and J ends, which lost 5 bases and 1 base, there was a span of 9 bases. The DNA of the CDR3 is TGCGCCAGCAGAAATACAGAGAACACTGAAGCTTTCTTT. It is translated as CASRNTENTEAFF. The variable domain in full, with the rest retrieved from reference TRBV5-1 and TRBJ1-1, is KAGVTQTPRYLIKTRGQQVTLSCSPISGHRSVSWYQQTPGQGLQFLFEYFSETQRNKGNFPGRFSGRQFSNSRSEMNVSTLELGDSALYLCASRNTENTEAFFGQGTRLTVV.

The V and J genes are TRBV19 and TRBJ1-2, with TRBD1 as a possible D gene (6 bases). Germline V gene sequence: CDR1 LNHDA, CDR2 SQIVND (reference sequence). V was clipped by 1 base and J by 4 bases, with 13 bases between them. The CDR3 has 15 residues. CDR3 in DNA: TGTGCCAGTAGTATAGTTGGGGTCAGGGGCTATGGCTACACCTTC. Its translation is CASSIVGVRGYGYTF.

V and J are TRBV30 and TRBJ2-7; D is unclear. CDR1 is GTSNPN, CDR2 SVGIG, per germline (reference sequence). There are 14 residues in the CDR3. V gave up 2 bases and J gave up 2 bases, with 13 bases separating them. CDR3 sequence reads: CAWSSGSRTYEQYF. The CDR3 region has the DNA TGTGCCTGGAGTTCTGGCTCTAGGACCTACGAGCAGTACTTC.

The table lists this clone with a count of one. The J gene is TRBJ2-7, the V gene TRBV28; weak D call: TRBD1 (5 bases). CDR3 length: 15 amino acids. Between the trimmed V and J ends, which lost 5 bases and 4 bases, there was a span of 18 bases. Germline V gene sequence: CDR1 MDHEN, CDR2 SYDVKM. This CDR3 is CASSPSGSKGYEQYF. CDR3 DNA: TGTGCCAGCAGTCCATCAGGGTCGAAGGGGTACGAGCAGTACTTC. The variable domain in full, completed from reference TRBV28 and TRBJ2-7, reads DVKVTQSSRYLVKRTGEKVFLECVQDMDHENMFWYRQDPGLGLRLIYFSYDVKMKEKGDIPEGYSVSREKKERFSLILESASTNQTSMYLCASSPSGSKGYEQYFGPGTRLTVT.

V is TRBV6-1 and J is TRBJ1-1, with D tentatively TRBD1 (6 bases). The CDR3 is made up of 15 amino acids. With 6 bases removed from V and 0 bases from J, the gap between germline ends came to 14 bases. The V gene's germline CDR1 is MNHNS and CDR2 SASEGT. Here the CDR3 DNA reads TGTGCCAGCAGAGTGGACAGAGAGATGAACACTGAAGCTTTCTTT. Its translation is CASRVDREMNTEAFF.

The chain carries TRBV6-1 and TRBJ1-1; possible D gene TRBD1, 6 bases. The CDR3 runs 13 residues. Deletions cut 4 bases from V and 6 bases from J, with 12 bases between. Germline V gene sequence: CDR1 MNHNS, CDR2 SASEGT. The CDR3 DNA follows: TGTGCCAGCAGTGGATTCAGGGGATCTGAAGCTTTCTTT. This codes for CASSGFRGSEAFF.

This clone was seen just once. The rearrangement links TRBV6-1 to TRBJ2-7; D may be TRBD1 (5 bases). Germline CDR1 is MNHNS and CDR2 is SASEGT. Trimming left V 3 bases short and J 6 bases short, with 12 bases between. The CDR3 has 13 residues. The chain's CDR3 is CASSESREFEQYF. CDR3 nucleotides: TGTGCCAGCAGTGAGAGCAGGGAATTCGAGCAGTACTTC.

Worth noting for this clone: Given the absence of the conserved phenylalanine or tryptophan at the CDR3 end, a read error is likely. No DNA is shown, since the ends of the CDR3 on it are uncertain; the CDR3 is the one TCRdb lists. This rearrangement joins TRBV7-9 to TRBJ1-5; the D call in the table, TRBD1, was not verified against the DNA. Termini included, the CDR3 measures 8 amino acids. The germline V gene encodes CDR1 SEHNR and CDR2 FQNEAQ (reference sequence). This chain's CDR3 is CASSRTVA.

The V gene is TRBV27, the J gene TRBJ1-1; 8 bases agree with TRBD1. The CDR3 is made up of 14 amino acids. Trimming cost V 5 bases and J 4 bases; bases outside gene matches: 6. Germline V gene data show CDR1 as MNHEY and CDR2 as SMNVEV (reference sequence). CDR3 region: CASSIDRGGTEAFF. CDR3 bases: TGTGCCAGCAGTATTGACAGGGGAGGCACTGAAGCTTTCTTT.

The V call is TRBV7-9, the J call TRBJ1-1; D is undetermined. Germline V gene data show CDR1 as SEHNR and CDR2 as FQNEAQ (reference sequence). V was cut by 7 bases and J by 2 bases, with 14 bases left in between. The CDR3 runs 14 residues. This CDR3 is CASTTVGYNTEAFF. In nucleotides, the CDR3 is TGTGCCAGCACCACGGTCGGGTACAACACTGAAGCTTTCTTT.

The V call is TRBV2, the J call TRBJ2-1; 12 bases are a match to TRBD2. The V gene end was trimmed by 9 bases and the J gene end by 6 bases; junction bases not matched to a gene: 3. The germline V gene has CDR1 SNHLY and CDR2 FYNNEI. The CDR3 loop spans 13 amino acids. CDR3 in amino acids: CARGLAGLNEQFF. CDR3 sequence (DNA): TGTGCCAGAGGACTAGCGGGACTCAATGAGCAGTTCTTC. Filled out from reference TRBV2 and TRBJ2-1, the complete variable domain reads EPEVTQTPSHQVTQMGQEVILRCVPISNHLYFYWYRQILGQKVEFLVSFYNNEISEKSEIFDDQFSVERPDGSNFTLKIRSTKLEDSAMYFCARGLAGLNEQFFGPGTRLTVL.

The chain joins TRBV15 to TRBJ1-1; weak D call: TRBD1 (6 bases). Between the trimmed V and J ends, which lost 8 bases and 0 bases, there was a span of 16 bases. Germline V gene lookup returns CDR1 LNHNV and CDR2 YYDKDF (reference sequence). The CDR3 spans 15 residues. CDR3 amino acids: CATRQVELMNTEAFF. The CDR3 region has the DNA TGTGCCACCCGACAGGTCGAATTAATGAACACTGAAGCTTTCTTT.

This clone has more than one count but fewer than ten. At one boundary the junction diverges from the germline segment, which might be a read error. The rearrangement uses TRBV7-7 and TRBJ2-5; D not resolved. The germline V gene has CDR1 SSHAT and CDR2 FNYEAQ (reference sequence). The CDR3 spans 15 residues. The DNA of the CDR3 is TGTGCTAGCAGCTTAAATGGCCACAGCCAAGAGACCCAGTACTTC. It is translated as CASSLNGHSQETQYF.